Listed below are T cell receptor beta chains from one sample, sequenced in a study of blood T cell repertoires in COVID-19. Using immunoSEQ multiplex PCR, the repertoire was profiled, and TCRdb retains in-frame clones only, with some absent. The sample yields 200,000 to 250,000 clones, about nine tenths seen once. Material for sequencing was PBMCs or T cells enriched from blood (not recorded which). The receptors stem from a woman in her twenties or thirties who had recovered from COVID-19. CDR3s include the opening cysteine and the closing phenylalanine or tryptophan. A D gene is named only where the DNA matches it firmly.

TRBD1	TRBV4-3	TRBJ1-3	TGCGCCAGCAGCCAAGATGGGGACAGTGGAAACACCATATATTTT	CASSQDGDSGNTIYF
NA	TRBV6-4	TRBJ2-2	TGTGCCAGCAGTCTTGAGGTAACCGGGGAGCTGTTTTTT	CASSLEVTGELFF
TRBD1	TRBV19	TRBJ1-6	TGTGCCAGTAACAAGGACAGGGCCTATAATTCACCCCTCCACTTT	CASNKDRAYNSPLHF
NA	TRBV27	TRBJ2-3	TGTGCCAGCAGTTCTGAACGGTTCTTCTCTAGCACAGATACGCAGTATTTT	CASSSERFFSSTDTQYF
TRBD1	TRBV13	TRBJ1-2	TGTGCCAGCAGCATACTGGGACAGAACTATGGCTACACCTTC	CASSILGQNYGYTF
NA	TRBV11-2	TRBJ2-3	TGTGCCAGCAGTGCCCAGGGCCTGAGCACAGATACGCAGTATTTT	CASSAQGLSTDTQYF
TRBD2	TRBV5-4	TRBJ2-3	TGTGCCAGCAGATTGACTAGCGGGAGCACAGATACGCAGTATTTT	CASRLTSGSTDTQYF
NA	TRBV15	TRBJ1-2	TGTGCCACCAGCAGAGATGCCCGGAGGGATAACTATGGCTACACCTTC	CATSRDARRDNYGYTF
NA	TRBV15	TRBJ1-2	TGTGCCACCAGCAGAGATTACAGCCAGGGCTATGGCTACACCTTC	CATSRDYSQGYGYTF
TRBD2	TRBV18	TRBJ2-5	TGTGCCAGCTCACCATCTAGCGGACGGGAGACCCAGTACTTC	CASSPSSGRETQYF